This passage covers 20 T cell receptor beta chains from one sample sequenced in a study of blood T cell repertoires in COVID-19. This table comes from immunoSEQ multiplex PCR, and its TCRdb copy is limited to in-frame clones, with some not included. The data show about 230,000 clones, about 85% seen once. Sequencing was done on a sample of PBMCs or T cells enriched from blood (not recorded which). Receptors were obtained from a man between 25 and 39 years old who had recovered from COVID-19.

The chain couples TRBV11-1 to TRBJ2-7, with 12 bases fitting TRBD2. The CDR3 covers 16 residues. Germline assignment: CDR1 SGHAT and CDR2 FQDESV (reference sequence). Trimming removed 5 bases from V and 3 bases from J; junction bases left unmatched: 8. CDR3 protein: CASSRRTSGTLYEQYF. CDR3 coding DNA: TGTGCCAGCAGCCGACGGACTAGCGGGACCCTCTACGAGCAGTACTTC.

The chain carries TRBV18 and TRBJ2-5, with 8 bases matching TRBD2. J was trimmed by 0 bases and V by 1 base; bases with no gene match: 7. Germline CDR1 is KGHSH and CDR2 is LQKENI. The CDR3 is made up of 17 amino acids. CDR3 amino acids: CASSPQERGLYQETQYF. The CDR3 DNA reads TGTGCCAGCTCACCACAGGAGCGGGGGTTGTACCAAGAGACCCAGTACTTC.

The chain carries TRBV30 and TRBJ2-1; 8 bases align to TRBD2. CDR3 size: 15 residues. CDR1 GTSNPN and CDR2 SVGIG come from the germline V gene (reference sequence). V gave up 2 bases and J gave up 6 bases; unmatched junction bases: 9. The CDR3: CAWSPASGPPNEQFF. Written as DNA, the CDR3 is TGTGCCTGGAGTCCTGCTAGCGGGCCTCCCAATGAGCAGTTCTTC.

This clone occurred once. The CDR3 sequence: CASPRTGDLLNTEAFF. CDR3 nucleotide sequence: TGTGCCAGCCCCCGGACAGGGGACTTATTGAACACTGAAGCTTTCTTT. The V call is TRBV28, the J call TRBJ1-1, with 9 positions matching TRBD1. Germline trimming cut 8 bases from V and 0 bases from J; bases unmatched to any gene: 10. The CDR3 covers 16 residues. Germline CDR1 and CDR2: MDHEN and SYDVKM.

J is TRBJ2-7 and V is TRBV3-1 (or the pseudogene TRBV3-2); 8 nucleotides align to TRBD2. The V and J ends lost 4 bases and 5 bases, in that order; junction bases with no gene match: 10. Germline-derived CDR1 and CDR2 are LGHDT and YNNKEL (reference sequence). This CDR3 has 15 residues. In DNA, the CDR3 is TGTGCCAGCAGCCGAGAAGCGGGAGAGACTCACGAGCAGTACTTC. This gives the protein CASSREAGETHEQYF.

V is TRBV5-1 and J is TRBJ2-7; 7 nucleotides match TRBD1. The V segment lost 1 base and the J segment 0 bases; nucleotides outside the gene matches: 7. The CDR3 has 16 amino acids. Germline-derived CDR1 and CDR2 are SGHRS and YFSETQ. The CDR3 reads CASSLQGQFSSYEQYF. The CDR3 DNA is TGCGCCAGCAGCTTGCAGGGACAGTTTAGCTCCTACGAGCAGTACTTC.

V is TRBV9 and J is TRBJ1-2; D ambiguous. This CDR3 is built from 12 residues. Trimming took 0 bases from V and 10 from J, leaving 10 bases between them. Looked up from germline, CDR1 is SGDLS and CDR2 is YYNGEE. The CDR3 nucleotides read TGTGCCAGCAGCGTAGGGCCTCGTTTCTACACCTTC. Protein sequence: CASSVGPRFYTF.

The V gene is TRBV7-9, the J gene TRBJ1-2; no clear D. V gave up 4 bases and J gave up 4 bases, with 7 bases separating them. The CDR3 loop spans 12 amino acids. The germline V gene has CDR1 SEHNR and CDR2 FQNEAQ (reference sequence). The CDR3 protein is CASSSEAYGYTF. CDR3 nucleotide sequence: TGTGCCAGCAGCTCCGAAGCCTATGGCTACACCTTC.

The table lists this clone with a count of one. The genes are TRBV7-8 and TRBJ1-1, with D uncertain. Germline CDR1 reads SGHVS; CDR2 reads FQNEAQ. V gave up 1 base and J gave up 0 bases, with 12 bases separating them. The length of the CDR3 is 16 residues. CDR3: CASSLEGSRVNTEAFF. The CDR3 DNA sequence: TGTGCCAGCAGCTTAGAAGGGAGCCGGGTGAACACTGAAGCTTTCTTT.

This chain's CDR3 is CASSPECRDRGIGGNQPQHF. The CDR3 region has the DNA TGCGCCAGCAGCCCGGAGTGCCGGGACAGGGGCATAGGTGGCAATCAGCCCCAGCATTTT. This chain uses TRBV5-1 with TRBJ1-5; TRBD1 agrees at 10 bases. V shed 4 bases and J 2 bases; nucleotides not matched to a gene: 18. There are 20 residues in the CDR3. Per germline, CDR1 SGHRS and CDR2 YFSETQ.

This clone came up once. This chain joins TRBV29-1 and TRBJ1-2; D call uncertain. The germline V and J ends were trimmed by 4 bases and 3 bases, with 6 bases remaining between them. There are 11 residues in the CDR3. Germline lookup yields CDR1 SQVTM and CDR2 ANQGSEA. CDR3 amino acids: CSVVSDYGYTF. CDR3 nucleotides: TGCAGCGTTGTGTCAGACTATGGCTACACCTTC.

This chain joins TRBV18 and TRBJ2-7; maybe TRBD2 (5 bases). The CDR3 runs to 14 residues. Germline values: CDR1 KGHSH, CDR2 LQKENI. V was clipped by 1 base and J by 2 bases, with 9 bases between them. The DNA for the CDR3 is TGTGCCAGCTCACCACGTTCCGGGACCTACGAGCAGTACTTC. Protein sequence: CASSPRSGTYEQYF. Filled out from reference TRBV18 and TRBJ2-7, the complete variable domain reads NAGVMQNPRHLVRRRGQEARLRCSPMKGHSHVYWYRQLPEEGLKFMVYLQKENIIDESGMPKERFSAEFPKEGPSILRIQQVVRGDSAAYFCASSPRSGTYEQYFGPGTRLTVT.

The rearrangement links TRBV19 to TRBJ1-1; D is perhaps TRBD1 (6 bases). V was pared by 6 bases and J by 4 bases, with 18 bases between. The CDR3 is 15 residues long. CDR1 and CDR2 (germline): LNHDA, SQIVND (reference sequence). The CDR3 bases are TGTGCCAGTAGCACACGACCACAGGGCGCCACTGAAGCTTTCTTT. Residues: CASSTRPQGATEAFF.

The chain joins TRBV6-5 to TRBJ2-7; 8 positions match TRBD1. This CDR3 is 15 amino acids long. Germline V CDR1 and CDR2: MNHEY, SVGAGI. The ends lost 5 bases at V and 8 bases at J; junction bases unmatched: 14. In DNA, the CDR3 is TGTGCCAGCAGTAACGACAGGGGCCGTGTACCTCAGCAGTACTTC. This encodes CASSNDRGRVPQQYF.

This clone showed up just once. J is TRBJ2-1 and V is TRBV7-7; tentative D call: TRBD2 (6 bases). Germline lookup yields CDR1 SSHAT and CDR2 FNYEAQ (reference sequence). This CDR3 spans 14 amino acids. Trimming pared 2 bases from V and 5 bases from J, leaving 10 bases between. The CDR3 is CASSLMDYDNEQFF. DNA for the CDR3: TGTGCCAGCAGCTTAATGGACTACGACAATGAGCAGTTCTTC.

The chain joins TRBV28 to TRBJ1-2, with D unresolved. This CDR3 has 13 amino acids. Trimming left V 1 base short and J 6 bases short, with 9 bases between. Germline V gene sequence: CDR1 MDHEN, CDR2 SYDVKM. The CDR3 protein is CASSLSPIDGYTF. In nucleotides, the CDR3 is TGTGCCAGCAGTTTATCCCCAATTGATGGCTACACCTTC.

J is TRBJ2-1 and V is TRBV18; TRBD2 is a possible D gene (5 bases). Germline CDR1 and CDR2: KGHSH and LQKENI. The V gene lost 3 bases and the J gene lost 9 bases, with 9 bases spanning the gap. This CDR3 spans 12 amino acids. CDR3 in DNA: TGTGCCAGCTCACCGGTAGGACTTGAGCAGTTCTTC. This sequence encodes CASSPVGLEQFF. The full variable domain, rest sourced from reference TRBV18 and TRBJ2-1, is NAGVMQNPRHLVRRRGQEARLRCSPMKGHSHVYWYRQLPEEGLKFMVYLQKENIIDESGMPKERFSAEFPKEGPSILRIQQVVRGDSAAYFCASSPVGLEQFFGPGTRLTVL.

The V and J genes are TRBV30 and TRBJ2-7, with 8 bases that match TRBD2. V shed 5 bases and J 2 bases; nucleotides not matched to a gene: 5. Per germline, CDR1 GTSNPN and CDR2 SVGIG (reference sequence). There are 13 residues in the CDR3. CDR3: CAWAGAGAYEQYF. For the CDR3, the DNA is TGTGCCTGGGCGGGAGCGGGGGCCTACGAGCAGTACTTC. Complete variable domain (other parts from reference TRBV30 and TRBJ2-7): SQTIHQWPATLVQPVGSPLSLECTVEGTSNPNLYWYRQAAGRGLQLLFYSVGIGQISSEVPQNLSASRPQDRQFILSSKKLLLSDSGFYLCAWAGAGAYEQYFGPGTRLTVT.

The chain uses TRBV28 and TRBJ2-7; 8 nucleotides align to TRBD1. The CDR3 runs to 14 residues. Germline loops: CDR1 MDHEN, CDR2 SYDVKM. Trimming cost V 5 bases and J 1 base; bases outside gene matches: 4. This CDR3 reads CASSPGQASYEQYF. The CDR3 coding sequence is TGTGCCAGCAGTCCGGGACAGGCGTCCTACGAGCAGTACTTC. The variable domain in full, with the rest retrieved from reference TRBV28 and TRBJ2-7, is DVKVTQSSRYLVKRTGEKVFLECVQDMDHENMFWYRQDPGLGLRLIYFSYDVKMKEKGDIPEGYSVSREKKERFSLILESASTNQTSMYLCASSPGQASYEQYFGPGTRLTVT.

V gene TRBV6-5 combines with J gene TRBJ1-3; D possibly corresponds to TRBD1 (5 bases). V was shortened by 8 bases and J by 4 bases, with 15 bases between the two germline ends. CDR1 is MNHEY, CDR2 SVGAGI, per germline. The CDR3 totals 14 residues. Here the CDR3 reads CASRSLGQGNTIYF. The CDR3 bases are TGTGCCAGCCGCTCGCTGGGGCAGGGAAACACCATATATTTT.